This T cell receptor beta chain came from a study of cytomegalovirus exposure and HLA in healthy donors. The study's findings and limits: Researchers reported that a few CMV-associated chains were confirmed in vitro as CMV antigen-specific. Most TCR sequences were rare, but some public TCRs occurred in many donors.

Of note for this clone: Antigen unknown.

There are 17 residues in the CDR3. The V gene's germline CDR1 is SGHNT and CDR2 YYREEE (reference sequence). V shed 3 bases, J shed 4 bases, and the junction held 10 bases outside the gene matches. The protocol was immunoSEQ multiplex PCR, while the TCRdb copy is restricted to in-frame clones and leaves out a portion. Of about 98,000 clones in the sample, roughly nine tenths are singletons; the top ten hold approximately 5.8%. Sequencing was carried out using PBMCs. This clonotype originated in a man younger than 35 in good health and CMV-seropositive. The chain couples TRBV5-4 to TRBJ2-3; 11 bases agree with TRBD2. The CDR3 DNA sequence: TGTGCCAGCAGCTCGGGGATAGCGGGAGGGCCGGCAGATACGCAGTATTTT. Translation: CASSSGIAGGPADTQYF.